The 22 T cell receptor beta chains presented below share a single source sample, sequenced in a study of blood T cell repertoires in COVID-19. Repertoires were generated with immunoSEQ multiplex PCR, while TCRdb's copy carries only in-frame clones and drops some. This repertoire shows some 120,000 clones, roughly 85% found once; its top ten account for 5% to 8%. The specimen was peripheral blood. The receptor source for this set is an elderly man with active or convalescent COVID-19.

The CDR3 protein is CASSTPGLNQPQHF. The CDR3 DNA reads TGTGCCAGTAGTACCCCGGGACTCAATCAGCCCCAGCATTTT. This chain connects TRBV19 to TRBJ1-5; possible D gene TRBD1, 5 bases. V lost 4 bases and J lost 3, with 10 bases in between. This CDR3 contains 14 residues. Per germline, CDR1 LNHDA and CDR2 SQIVND (reference sequence).

The chain joins TRBV11-2 to TRBJ1-6, with 7 bases aligning to TRBD1. CDR1 and CDR2 from the germline V gene are SGHAT and FQNNGV. The CDR3 length is 15 residues. The V and J ends lost 4 bases and 6 bases, in that order; junction bases with no gene match: 6. CDR3 nucleotide sequence: TGTGCCAGCAGCTGGACGACAGGGTCTAATTCACCCCTCCACTTT. Protein product: CASSWTTGSNSPLHF.

V is TRBV29-1 and J is TRBJ1-1; 8 bases align to TRBD1. CDR1 and CDR2 from the germline V gene are SQVTM and ANQGSEA. This CDR3 spans 13 amino acids. Losses at the gene ends were 7 bases for V and 4 bases for J; bases not matched to a gene: 8. The CDR3 loop is CSGVTGVVTEAFF. In nucleotides, the CDR3 is TGCAGCGGGGTGACAGGGGTGGTCACTGAAGCTTTCTTT.

The chain has TRBV29-1 and TRBJ2-3; TRBD1 is a possible D gene (5 bases). Germline CDR1 reads SQVTM; CDR2 reads ANQGSEA. The CDR3 is made up of 14 amino acids. The V gene lost 3 bases and the J gene lost 2 bases, with 12 bases spanning the gap. The CDR3 region has the DNA TGCAGCGTTGAGAAAGGCAGGGCCACAGATACGCAGTATTTT. This translates into CSVEKGRATDTQYF.

The chain joins TRBV7-3 to TRBJ1-1; D might be TRBD1 (5 bases). Germline CDR1 reads SGHTA; CDR2 reads FQGTGA. V was clipped by 1 base and J by 4 bases, with 13 bases between them. CDR3 length: 15 amino acids. CDR3 coding DNA: TGTGCCAGCAGCTTAAATGGCCAGGGAGGCACTGAAGCTTTCTTT. Its protein is CASSLNGQGGTEAFF.

V and J are TRBV11-2 and TRBJ1-1; the D is unclear. V was shortened by 5 bases and J by 6 bases, with 7 bases between the two germline ends. The CDR3 has 11 residues. From germline, CDR1 is SGHAT and CDR2 FQNNGV. In DNA, the CDR3 is TGTGCCAGCAGCCCCCAGTCTGAAGCTTTCTTT. Its protein product is CASSPQSEAFF.

This clone was counted a single time. The genes are TRBV6-5 and TRBJ2-7, with a tentative D call TRBD2 (5 bases). The germline V and J ends were trimmed by 8 bases and 0 bases, with 17 bases remaining between them. Germline-derived CDR1 and CDR2 are MNHEY and SVGAGI. The CDR3 has 15 amino acids. In nucleotides, the CDR3 is TGTGCCAGCCGCCAAGGGAGCGAGAACTCCTACGAGCAGTACTTC. This encodes CASRQGSENSYEQYF.

The V call is TRBV7-9, the J call TRBJ1-5; tentative D call: TRBD1 (5 bases). The germline V and J ends were trimmed by 1 base and 2 bases, with 15 bases remaining between them. CDR3 length: 17 residues. CDR1 and CDR2 (germline): SEHNR, FQNEAQ (reference sequence). The CDR3 nucleotides read TGTGCCAGCAGCTTAGGACGGGGGGACTGGCGCAATCAGCCCCAGCATTTT. Translating it yields CASSLGRGDWRNQPQHF.

The CDR3 loop is CASSQKTGVSYEQYF. For the CDR3, the DNA is TGTGCCAGCAGCCAGAAAACAGGGGTCTCCTACGAGCAGTACTTC. The V gene is TRBV7-9, the J gene TRBJ2-7; 7 bases are a match to TRBD1. Germline CDR1 SEHNR, CDR2 FQNEAQ (reference sequence). This CDR3 region has 15 residues. The V gene end was trimmed by 5 bases and the J gene end by 0 bases; junction bases not matched to a gene: 7.

This clone was found once. The germline gene is not matched at one end of the junction; a read error may be the cause. This sequence joins TRBV6-2 or TRBV6-3 and TRBJ2-7, with 8 nucleotides matching TRBD1. Germline CDR1 reads MNHEY; CDR2 reads SVGEGT. The CDR3 has 12 amino acids. CDR3 coding DNA: TGTGCCAGCAGCCACCCCGGGACAGGTTACTTCTTC. It specifies CASSHPGTGYFF.

This chain uses TRBV2 with TRBJ2-4, with TRBD2 as a possible D gene (7 bases). CDR1 is SNHLY and CDR2 is FYNNEI in the germline V gene. V lost 4 bases to trimming and J lost 0 bases, with 13 bases between them. The CDR3 covers 16 residues. CDR3 coding DNA: TGTGCCAGCAGTGTGGGGGGGCGGCTAGCCAAAAACATTCAGTACTTC. Residues: CASSVGGRLAKNIQYF.

The chain carries TRBV28 and TRBJ1-2; 7 bases agree with TRBD1. Trimming at V came to 8 bases and at J to 6 bases, leaving 9 bases not matched to a gene. The germline gives CDR1 MDHEN, CDR2 SYDVKM. This CDR3 has 13 residues. The CDR3 coding sequence is TGTGCCAGCGGAAGGGGGACAGCGAATGGCTACACCTTC. Its translation is CASGRGTANGYTF.

This chain uses TRBV5-5 with TRBJ1-6; the match to TRBD1 covers 7 bases. The CDR3 contains 17 residues. Germline CDR1 is SGHKS and CDR2 is YYEKEE (reference sequence). Germline trimming cut 0 bases from V and 2 bases from J; bases unmatched to any gene: 5. This chain's CDR3 is CASSLEGASPYNSPLHF. DNA for the CDR3: TGTGCCAGCAGCTTGGAGGGGGCGAGTCCCTATAATTCACCCCTCCACTTT.

The rearrangement links TRBV7-9 to TRBJ2-5; 8 bases map to TRBD1. The CDR3 totals 15 residues. The V gene end was trimmed by 2 bases and the J gene end by 5 bases; junction bases not matched to a gene: 7. CDR1 and CDR2 from the germline V gene are SEHNR and FQNEAQ (reference sequence). The CDR3 spells CASSLSGGYLETQYF. CDR3 DNA: TGTGCCAGCAGCTTATCAGGGGGCTATTTGGAGACCCAGTACTTC.

The J gene is TRBJ1-3, the V gene TRBV7-9; D gene unclear. The CDR3 totals 14 residues. Germline V gene lookup returns CDR1 SEHNR and CDR2 FQNEAQ (reference sequence). V gave up 0 bases and J gave up 4 bases, with 7 bases separating them. The CDR3 DNA is TGTGCCAGCAGCTTAGCGGGCGTCGGAAACACCATATATTTT. Protein product: CASSLAGVGNTIYF.

The CDR3 region is CASSWTGSNTEAFF. Written as DNA, the CDR3 is TGTGCCAGCAGCTGGACAGGGTCGAACACTGAAGCTTTCTTT. The rearrangement links TRBV7-2 to TRBJ1-1; TRBD1 agrees at 8 bases. CDR3 size: 14 residues. The germline gives CDR1 SGHTA, CDR2 FQGNSA. V lost 4 bases, J lost 1 base, and 2 bases stayed unmatched.

The chain couples TRBV4-1 to TRBJ2-3; weak D call: TRBD2 (5 bases). V lost 5 bases, J lost 0 bases, and 9 bases lay in between. The CDR3 has 14 amino acids. Germline V lookup: CDR1 MGHRA, CDR2 YSYEKL. CDR3 in amino acids: CASSDRTSTDTQYF. DNA of the CDR3: TGCGCCAGCAGCGATCGGACTAGCACAGATACGCAGTATTTT.

The chain has TRBV11-2 and TRBJ2-4; 7 bases map to TRBD1. CDR3 length equals 16 residues. The V segment lost 3 bases and the J segment 0 bases; nucleotides outside the gene matches: 5. In germline, CDR1 is SGHAT, CDR2 FQNNGV. The CDR3 region is CASSFRGSGAKNIQYF. Written as DNA, the CDR3 is TGTGCCAGCAGCTTCAGGGGGTCGGGAGCCAAAAACATTCAGTACTTC.

The chain couples TRBV28 to TRBJ2-1; TRBD2 matches 11 bases. The CDR3 sequence is 15 residues long. Trimming at V came to 7 bases and at J to 2 bases, leaving 4 bases not matched to a gene. CDR1 MDHEN and CDR2 SYDVKM come from the germline V gene. The CDR3 DNA is TGTGCCAGCATAACTAGCGGGGGAGCCTACAATGAGCAGTTCTTC. It specifies CASITSGGAYNEQFF.

The chain is built from TRBV27 and TRBJ2-5, with 11 positions matching TRBD2. Germline lookup yields CDR1 MNHEY and CDR2 SMNVEV (reference sequence). CDR3 size: 18 residues. Trimming at V came to 6 bases and at J to 2 bases, leaving 14 bases not matched to a gene. CDR3 in DNA: TGTGCCAGCAGACTCGGCGGCCTAGCGGGGGGAATACAAGAGACCCAGTACTTC. Translated: CASRLGGLAGGIQETQYF.

The V call is TRBV3-1 (or the pseudogene TRBV3-2), the J call TRBJ1-5; D may be TRBD1 (6 bases). The CDR3 contains 15 residues. Trimming removed 4 bases at V and 5 bases at J, with 15 bases between. CDR1 is LGHDT and CDR2 is YNNKEL in the germline V gene (reference sequence). In DNA form, the CDR3 reads TGTGCCAGCAGCCTGGGGAGGGGGGGAGATCAGCCCCAGCATTTT. Amino acids: CASSLGRGGDQPQHF.

V is TRBV7-3 and J is TRBJ2-3; no reliable D call. Trimming took 3 bases from V and 4 from J, leaving 8 bases between them. Germline loops: CDR1 SGHTA, CDR2 FQGTGA. The CDR3 is made up of 13 amino acids. In DNA form, the CDR3 reads TGTGCCAGCAGCTTCGGGTTCGCAGATACGCAGTATTTT. It specifies CASSFGFADTQYF.